This T cell receptor (beta chain) was observed in a study of identical twins. In this sample, this clonotype turned up a few times. After removal of 4 bases from V and 0 bases from J, the junction contained 3 bases not matched to a gene. Per the germline V gene, CDR1 is ENHRY and CDR2 is SYGVKD. This CDR3 has 15 amino acids. A universal primer binding site was introduced by template switching. The final cDNA contained unique molecular identifiers. TCRdb processed the 5' RACE reads anew with MiXCR; each CDR3 protein has one entry. The sample has about 810,000 distinct CDR3 sequences, around an eighth seen once. These data were likewise used in another study, on yellow fever vaccine responses in identical twins.

The chain is built from TRBV10-3 and TRBJ2-5, with 9 bases that match TRBD1. Sequenced sample: PBMCs. The TCR was taken from a woman aged 18-29 years in good health. CDR3 bases: TGTGCCATCAGTGTGGGACAGGGATACCAAGAGACCCAGTACTTC. Translated, it gives CAISVGQGYQETQYF.